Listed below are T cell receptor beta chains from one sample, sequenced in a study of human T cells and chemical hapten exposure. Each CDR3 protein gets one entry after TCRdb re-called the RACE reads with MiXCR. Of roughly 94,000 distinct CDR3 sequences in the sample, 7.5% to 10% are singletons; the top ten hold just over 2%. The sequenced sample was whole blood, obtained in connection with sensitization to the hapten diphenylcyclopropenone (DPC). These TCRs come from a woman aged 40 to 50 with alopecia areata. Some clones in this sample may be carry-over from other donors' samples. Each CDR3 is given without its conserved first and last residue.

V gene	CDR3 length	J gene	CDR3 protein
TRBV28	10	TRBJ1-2	ASTLGGYGYT
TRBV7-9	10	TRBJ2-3	ASTLSTDTQY
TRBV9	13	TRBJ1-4	ASSPVVGSNEKLF
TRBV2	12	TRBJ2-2	ASSDTQTTGELF
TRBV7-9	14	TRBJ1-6	ASSAGQGIYNSPLH
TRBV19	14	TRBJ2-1	ASSIGAESSYNEQF
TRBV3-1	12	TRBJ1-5	ASSKGFSNQPQH
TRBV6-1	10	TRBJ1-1	ASRSSTGPAF
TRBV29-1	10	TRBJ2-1	SGAWGYNEQF
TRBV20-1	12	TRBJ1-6	SARAGTANSPLH
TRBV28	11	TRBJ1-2	ASSSSPGAGYT
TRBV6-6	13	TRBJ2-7	ASSTDRINPYEQY
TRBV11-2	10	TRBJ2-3	ASSPQADTQY
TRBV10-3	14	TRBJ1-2	AISATGKISNYGYT
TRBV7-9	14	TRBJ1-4	ASTPPGRSDNEKLF
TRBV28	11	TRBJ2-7	ASRGGTSAEQY
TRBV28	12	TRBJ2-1	ASRSGSSYNEQF
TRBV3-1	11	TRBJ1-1	ASSEGFGAEAF
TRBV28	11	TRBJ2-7	ASSLRSAYEQY
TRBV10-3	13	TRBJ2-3	AISGSGGGTDTQY
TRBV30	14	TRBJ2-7	ATTQPGTGLSYEQY
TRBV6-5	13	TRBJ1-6	ASRMDRTRNSPLH
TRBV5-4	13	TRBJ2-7	ASSPGHPMAYEQY
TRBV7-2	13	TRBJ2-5	ASRPWGQREETQY
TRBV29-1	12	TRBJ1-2	SVLGQGFKDGYT
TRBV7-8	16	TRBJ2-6	ASSPKVLQGTGANVLT
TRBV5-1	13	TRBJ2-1	ASSLGTSGHNEQF
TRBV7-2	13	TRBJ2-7	ASSFTGTGAYEQY
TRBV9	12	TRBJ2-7	ASSVGGRAYEQY
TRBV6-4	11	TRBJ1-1	ASKGHPNTEAF
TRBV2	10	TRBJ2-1	ASSEQDNEQF
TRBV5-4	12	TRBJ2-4	ASSLVGSKNIQY
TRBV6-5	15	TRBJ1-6	ASSYSRGSLHNSPLH
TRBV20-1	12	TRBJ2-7	SARGAFTGTSEY
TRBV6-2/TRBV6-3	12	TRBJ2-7	ASSSQGSPYEQY
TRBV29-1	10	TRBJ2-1	SVEEPPNEQF
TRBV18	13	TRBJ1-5	ASSPPGQGNQPQH
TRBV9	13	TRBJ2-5	ASSLYSGAQETQY
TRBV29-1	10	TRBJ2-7	SATSGREEQY
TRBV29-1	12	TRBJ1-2	SVAPGTANYGYT
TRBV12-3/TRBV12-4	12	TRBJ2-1	ASSSSGTFGEQF
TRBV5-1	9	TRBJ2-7	ASSSQGEQY
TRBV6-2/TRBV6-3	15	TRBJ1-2	ASSYSHRPGEDHGYT
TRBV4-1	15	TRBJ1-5	ASSQDGQGRSNQPQH
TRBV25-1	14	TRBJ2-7	ASSESPGQLFYEQY
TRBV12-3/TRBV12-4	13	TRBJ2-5	ASSLNQGHQETQY